The 18 T cell receptor beta chains reported below all come from one sample, sequenced in a study of cytomegalovirus exposure and HLA in healthy donors. PCR used 60 Vbeta primers and 13 Jbeta primers. The method was immunoSEQ multiplex PCR; TCRdb's version includes in-frame clones alone and lacks a portion of them. The data show 110,000 to 150,000 clones, with 72% seen just once and around 2.2% held by the top ten. Material for sequencing was PBMCs. These receptors all come from a man aged 40-49 years in good health and CMV-seronegative.

The chain employs TRBV5-4 and TRBJ2-6; TRBD1 agrees at 11 bases. Germline loops: CDR1 SGHNT, CDR2 YYREEE (reference sequence). The V segment lost 0 bases and the J segment 4 bases; nucleotides outside the gene matches: 9. This CDR3 contains 19 residues. The CDR3, as DNA: TGTGCCAGCAGCTTGGACCTGGACAGGGGGCTTGCCGGGGCCAACGTCCTGACTTTC. Translation: CASSLDLDRGLAGANVLTF.

The chain combines TRBV6-1 with TRBJ2-5; 9 bases are shared with TRBD1. The CDR3 length is 14 residues. The germline gives CDR1 MNHNS, CDR2 SASEGT. The V segment lost 3 bases and the J segment 5 bases; nucleotides outside the gene matches: 4. The CDR3 coding sequence is TGTGCCAGCAGTGAGACAGGGGGTTGGGAGACCCAGTACTTC. It is translated as CASSETGGWETQYF.

V and J are TRBV7-9 and TRBJ2-7; 8 bases are a match to TRBD1. Germline trimming cut 5 bases from V and 3 bases from J; bases unmatched to any gene: 15. The germline V gene has CDR1 SEHNR and CDR2 FQNEAQ (reference sequence). The CDR3 runs 17 residues. The DNA of the CDR3 is TGTGCCAGCAGCCTATATCAGGGGGCAGAGAGCCGCTACGAGCAGTACTTC. Protein: CASSLYQGAESRYEQYF.

The chain's CDR3 is CASSLGSRGGKETQYF. The CDR3 nucleotides are TGCGCCAGCAGCTTGGGGTCTCGGGGGGGTAAAGAGACCCAGTACTTC. The chain joins TRBV5-1 to TRBJ2-5, with 8 bases that match TRBD2. Germline V gene data show CDR1 as SGHRS and CDR2 as YFSETQ. This CDR3 has 16 residues. The V segment lost 0 bases and the J segment 3 bases; nucleotides outside the gene matches: 7.

V gene TRBV4-2 combines with J gene TRBJ1-1; 10 positions match TRBD1. V trimming: 3 bases; J trimming: 5 bases; junction bases outside the gene matches: 12. CDR1 is LGHNA, CDR2 YNFKEQ, per germline. The CDR3 covers 17 residues. CDR3 sequence: CASSHDQFGTGVTEAFF. In nucleotides, the CDR3 is TGTGCCAGCAGCCATGATCAATTTGGGACAGGGGTGACTGAAGCTTTCTTT.

This sequence joins TRBV14 and TRBJ2-7, with D maybe TRBD2 (5 bases). The CDR3 has 12 amino acids. Trimming pared 4 bases from V and 7 bases from J, leaving 11 bases between. Germline CDR1 and CDR2: SGHDN and FVKESK. This CDR3 is CASSLGPGEQYF. CDR3 coding DNA: TGTGCCAGCAGCCTAGGACCGGGGGAGCAGTACTTC.

V usage is TRBV5-1 and J usage is TRBJ1-4; maybe TRBD1 (5 bases). The CDR3 spans 15 residues. V lost 1 base to trimming and J lost 4 bases, with 11 bases between them. The V gene's germline CDR1 is SGHRS and CDR2 YFSETQ. The CDR3 coding sequence is TGCGCCAGCAGCTTGCTCGGGGGAGTTAATGAAAAACTGTTTTTT. Translated: CASSLLGGVNEKLFF.

The chain employs TRBV7-2 and TRBJ1-4, with D perhaps TRBD1 (5 bases). Per germline, CDR1 SGHTA and CDR2 FQGNSA. This CDR3 has 16 residues. The ends were cut back, 4 bases at V and 4 bases at J, with 16 bases in the middle. CDR3 protein: CASSSRRGADNEKLFF. CDR3 DNA sequence: TGTGCCAGCAGCTCTCGCCGCGGGGCCGATAATGAAAAACTGTTTTTT.

The CDR3: CASSVAGRGYEQYF. In DNA, the CDR3 is TGTGCCAGCAGCGTAGCTGGCAGGGGCTACGAGCAGTACTTC. The chain employs TRBV9 and TRBJ2-7, with D possibly being TRBD1 (6 bases). The V gene's germline CDR1 is SGDLS and CDR2 YYNGEE. V shed 0 bases and J shed 3 bases, with 10 bases lying between them. There are 14 residues in the CDR3.

This clone has just a few counts. The V and J genes are TRBV5-1 and TRBJ2-6, with 15 bases identical to TRBD2. V was clipped by 3 bases and J by 7 bases; unmatched bases: 11. Germline-derived CDR1 and CDR2 are SGHRS and YFSETQ. The CDR3 extends over 19 amino acids. The CDR3 spells CASSSRGLAGGSGANVLTF. As DNA, the CDR3 is TGCGCCAGCAGCTCAAGGGGACTAGCGGGGGGATCGGGAGCCAACGTCCTGACTTTC.

Written as DNA, the CDR3 is TGTGCCAGCAGCCAAGCGGGCGGACAGGCCTCCTACGAGCAGTACTTC. It specifies CASSQAGGQASYEQYF. V and J are TRBV4-2 and TRBJ2-7; 7 bases are a match to TRBD1. V trimming: 1 base; J trimming: 0 bases; junction bases outside the gene matches: 6. The CDR3 totals 16 residues. The germline V gene has CDR1 LGHNA and CDR2 YNFKEQ.

The rearrangement joins TRBV7-9 to TRBJ2-3; TRBD2 is a possible D gene (5 bases). The CDR3 runs 15 residues. Per germline, CDR1 SEHNR and CDR2 FQNEAQ (reference sequence). V was shortened by 4 bases and J by 2 bases, with 13 bases between the two germline ends. The CDR3 spells CASSSEGSITDTQYF. In nucleotides, the CDR3 is TGTGCCAGCAGCTCCGAGGGTTCAATCACAGATACGCAGTATTTT.

This chain links TRBV7-6 with TRBJ2-2, with D tentatively TRBD2 (5 bases). This CDR3 comprises 12 residues. V was cut by 7 bases and J by 7 bases, with 10 bases left in between. Germline lookup yields CDR1 SGHVS and CDR2 FNYEAQ. CDR3 bases: TGTGCCAGCAACTTCGGGGTCGGGGAGCTGTTTTTT. This codes for CASNFGVGELFF.

The V gene is TRBV9, the J gene TRBJ1-3; TRBD1 aligns across 9 bases. The length of the CDR3 is 16 residues. Germline CDR1 is SGDLS and CDR2 is YYNGEE. V shed 2 bases and J 0 bases; nucleotides not matched to a gene: 3. This chain's CDR3 is CASSVMGQGSGNTIYF. CDR3 in DNA: TGTGCCAGCAGCGTCATGGGACAGGGCTCTGGAAACACCATATATTTT.

This chain uses TRBV7-8 with TRBJ1-5, with TRBD1 matching over 8 bases. Germline V CDR1 and CDR2: SGHVS, FQNEAQ. The CDR3 loop spans 15 amino acids. The V gene end was trimmed by 5 bases and the J gene end by 4 bases; junction bases not matched to a gene: 7. CDR3 amino acids: CASSPGTGQNQPQHF. The DNA of the CDR3 is TGTGCCAGCAGCCCAGGGACAGGACAAAATCAGCCCCAGCATTTT.

This clone was seen more than once but under ten times. The rearrangement joins TRBV2 to TRBJ1-1; no firm D call. This CDR3 is 12 amino acids long. V was cut by 4 bases and J by 4 bases, with 7 bases left in between. The germline V gene has CDR1 SNHLY and CDR2 FYNNEI. CDR3 sequence: CASSGGSTEAFF. The CDR3 DNA follows: TGTGCCAGCAGTGGTGGCAGCACTGAAGCTTTCTTT.

V gene TRBV7-8 combines with J gene TRBJ2-3, with 10 bases that match TRBD2. The CDR3 is 16 residues long. Germline CDR1 is SGHVS and CDR2 is FQNEAQ. Trimming removed 2 bases from V and 3 bases from J; junction bases left unmatched: 5. The CDR3 here is CASSLRSTSGTDTQYF. The CDR3 bases are TGTGCCAGCAGCTTAAGATCGACTAGCGGGACAGATACGCAGTATTTT.

V usage is TRBV6-5 and J usage is TRBJ1-1; D perhaps matches TRBD1 (6 bases). V was clipped by 9 bases and J by 11 bases, with 19 bases between them. The germline V gene encodes CDR1 MNHEY and CDR2 SVGAGI. This CDR3 has 12 residues. The DNA for the CDR3 is TGTGCCAGTTCCAGGGGTGTAGGGATGGCTTTCTTT. Its protein product is CASSRGVGMAFF.